Following are 21 T cell receptor beta chains from one sample sequenced in a study of graft-versus-host responses after intestinal transplantation. The method was immunoSEQ multiplex PCR; TCRdb's version includes in-frame clones alone and lacks a portion of them. This repertoire shows about 77,000 clones, approximately 92% found once; its top ten account for roughly 0.7%. The sequenced sample was PBMCs, obtained 98 days after intestinal transplantation. The origin of the receptors is a human patient who received an intestinal transplant, so some T cells may come from the graft donor.

The chain has TRBV5-1 and TRBJ1-2, with a weak D call TRBD1 (6 bases). Looked up from germline, CDR1 is SGHRS and CDR2 is YFSETQ. Trimming shortened V by 5 bases and J by 7 bases, and 15 bases separated the two germline ends. This CDR3 contains 13 residues. In DNA form, the CDR3 reads TGCGCCAGCAGAAAAAAGGGGGAGATTGGCTACACCTTC. It yields the protein CASRKKGEIGYTF.

The V call is TRBV19, the J call TRBJ2-3; 9 bases align to TRBD1. The trim removed 4 bases at V and 1 base at J, leaving 3 bases unmatched. The V gene's germline CDR1 is LNHDA and CDR2 SQIVND (reference sequence). This CDR3 comprises 15 residues. The CDR3 DNA reads as TGTGCCAGTAGTAGCCGGGACAGGGGCACAGATACGCAGTATTTT. Its translation is CASSSRDRGTDTQYF.

V gene TRBV7-2 combines with J gene TRBJ2-3; D is undetermined. Trimming stripped 2 bases from V and 0 bases from J, with 6 bases between. This CDR3 is built from 14 residues. The germline CDR1 and CDR2 sequences are SGHTA and FQGNSA. CDR3 amino acids: CASSLYESTDTQYF. CDR3 nucleotides: TGTGCCAGCAGCTTATATGAGAGCACAGATACGCAGTATTTT.

The rearrangement links TRBV7-9 to TRBJ2-7, with D maybe TRBD2 (6 bases). The CDR3 loop spans 15 amino acids. The V end was cut by 4 bases, the J end by 0 bases, with 13 bases between. CDR1 SEHNR and CDR2 FQNEAQ come from the germline V gene (reference sequence). The CDR3 loop is CASSSVGGSSYEQYF. Written as DNA, the CDR3 is TGTGCCAGCAGCTCGGTCGGGGGATCCTCCTACGAGCAGTACTTC.

The J gene is TRBJ2-7, the V gene TRBV19; D remains unclear. The ends were cut back, 10 bases at V and 0 bases at J, with 13 bases in the middle. This CDR3 is 13 amino acids long. CDR1 is LNHDA and CDR2 is SQIVND in the germline V gene (reference sequence). CDR3 coding DNA: TGTGCCACCAAACATCGCAACTCCTACGAGCAGTACTTC. Protein sequence: CATKHRNSYEQYF.

The chain links TRBV11-1 to TRBJ1-1, with no clear D. The CDR3 is 16 residues long. CDR1 SGHAT and CDR2 FQDESV come from the germline V gene (reference sequence). V was pared by 5 bases and J by 7 bases, with 23 bases between. For the CDR3, the DNA is TGTGCCAGCAGCCAAACCGGCGGGAATGGGAGAAGTGAAGCTTTCTTT. Translating it yields CASSQTGGNGRSEAFF.

V is TRBV29-1 and J is TRBJ1-4; D is possibly TRBD1 (5 bases). Germline V gene lookup returns CDR1 SQVTM and CDR2 ANQGSEA. V lost 6 bases and J 8 bases, leaving 13 bases between the germline ends. This CDR3 has 12 residues. This CDR3 is CSVEQEEEKLFF. The CDR3 region has the DNA TGCAGCGTGGAACAGGAAGAAGAAAAACTGTTTTTT.

CDR3 sequence (DNA): TGCGCCAGCAGCGGGACAGGTCTCTACGAGCAGTACTTC. Protein: CASSGTGLYEQYF. The rearrangement links TRBV10-1 to TRBJ2-7; 8 bases align to TRBD1. The germline gives CDR1 WNHNN, CDR2 SYGVQD (reference sequence). V lost 6 bases to trimming and J lost 3 bases; unmatched junction nucleotides: 4. CDR3 length equals 13 residues.

The rearrangement links TRBV19 to TRBJ2-7; D is undetermined. Per germline, CDR1 LNHDA and CDR2 SQIVND (reference sequence). The V end was cut by 0 bases, the J end by 3 bases, with 6 bases between. The CDR3 has 13 amino acids. The CDR3 nucleotides are TGTGCCAGTAGTATAGATCCCGTCTACGAGCAGTACTTC. Translating it yields CASSIDPVYEQYF.

The V call is TRBV11-3, the J call TRBJ1-3, with 9 bases aligning to TRBD1. The V gene's germline CDR1 is SGHNT and CDR2 YENEEA. The CDR3 totals 15 residues. Germline trimming cut 4 bases from V and 2 bases from J; bases unmatched to any gene: 3. The CDR3 DNA reads as TGTGCCAGCAGCTCCGGGACAGGGACTGGAAACACCATATATTTT. As protein: CASSSGTGTGNTIYF.

The V gene is TRBV7-9, the J gene TRBJ2-5; perhaps TRBD1 as D (5 bases). This CDR3 has 17 amino acids. Trimming shortened V by 2 bases and J by 4 bases, and 20 bases separated the two germline ends. CDR1 is SEHNR, CDR2 FQNEAQ, per germline (reference sequence). CDR3 DNA sequence: TGTGCCAGCAGCTTATTTGAATTTCGGTGGGGCGGAGAGACCCAGTACTTC. As protein: CASSLFEFRWGGETQYF.

This clone has only one observation. The CDR3 DNA reads as TGTGCCACCAGCAGGCCCGCCGGGCCTAGGGGAAACACCATATATTTT. Translation: CATSRPAGPRGNTIYF. The genes are TRBV15 and TRBJ1-3; D gene uncertain. Trimming took 3 bases from V and 4 from J, leaving 16 bases between them. This CDR3 has 16 residues. Germline V CDR1 and CDR2: LNHNV, YYDKDF (reference sequence).

The chain couples TRBV19 to TRBJ1-1; D gene unclear. Trimming took off 5 bases at V and 1 base at J, with 8 bases between the two ends. The CDR3 has 13 amino acids. Germline CDR1 LNHDA, CDR2 SQIVND (reference sequence). The chain's CDR3 is CASSWTGNTEAFF. The DNA for the CDR3 is TGTGCCAGTAGTTGGACGGGGAACACTGAAGCTTTCTTT.

The chain has TRBV5-1 and TRBJ2-5, with D unclear. Per the germline V gene, CDR1 is SGHRS and CDR2 is YFSETQ. The CDR3 covers 15 residues. Trimming took off 1 base at V and 2 bases at J, with 12 bases between the two ends. The CDR3 loop reads CASSLSLDLQETQYF. DNA of the CDR3: TGCGCCAGCAGCTTGTCCCTGGATCTACAAGAGACCCAGTACTTC.

This clone was observed a single time. V gene TRBV27 combines with J gene TRBJ2-2, with TRBD2 matching over 9 bases. Germline CDR1 reads MNHEY; CDR2 reads SMNVEV (reference sequence). This CDR3 contains 15 residues. V was clipped by 4 bases and J by 5 bases; unmatched bases: 5. CDR3 nucleotides: TGTGCCAGCAGTTCTCGGCTAGCGGGAACCGGGGAGCTGTTTTTT. It yields the protein CASSSRLAGTGELFF.

Remarks on this clone: Compared with germline, one end of the junction differs, possibly owing to a read error. This CDR3 is also generated by other DNA sequences in the sample. The chain uses TRBV9 and TRBJ2-2; TRBD2 agrees at 14 bases. The CDR3 extends over 19 amino acids. Germline CDR1 and CDR2: SGDLS and YYNGEE. The CDR3, as DNA: TGCGCCAGCAGCGTAGCTACGACTAGCGGGGGGGCTAGGACCGGGGAGCTGTTTTTT. Its translation is CASSVATTSGGARTGELFF. The full variable domain, with the rest looked up from reference TRBV9 and TRBJ2-2, is DSGVTQTPKHLITATGQRVTLRCSPRSGDLSVYWYQQSLDQGLQFLIQYYNGEERAKGNILERFSAQQFPDLHSELNLSSLELGDSALYFCASSVATTSGGARTGELFFGEGSRLTVL.

The chain uses TRBV5-1 and TRBJ2-7; perhaps TRBD1 as D (5 bases). The CDR3 totals 15 residues. The germline CDR1 and CDR2 sequences are SGHRS and YFSETQ. The V end lost 2 bases, the J end lost 0 bases, and 12 bases lay between the germline ends. The CDR3 DNA is TGCGCCAGCAGCTTATCAGGGATTAGCTCCTACGAGCAGTACTTC. It translates to CASSLSGISSYEQYF. Full variable domain (remainder filled in from reference TRBV5-1 and TRBJ2-7): KAGVTQTPRYLIKTRGQQVTLSCSPISGHRSVSWYQQTPGQGLQFLFEYFSETQRNKGNFPGRFSGRQFSNSRSEMNVSTLELGDSALYLCASSLSGISSYEQYFGPGTRLTVT.

The gene calls are TRBV2 and TRBJ2-3, with 7 bases lining up with TRBD1. The V segment lost 11 bases and the J segment 2 bases; nucleotides outside the gene matches: 7. The CDR3 spans 13 residues. CDR1 SNHLY and CDR2 FYNNEI come from the germline V gene. The CDR3 loop reads CAGTGEVTDTQYF. CDR3 DNA sequence: TGTGCCGGAACAGGGGAAGTCACAGATACGCAGTATTTT.

The chain couples TRBV29-1 to TRBJ2-1; perhaps D is TRBD1 or TRBD2 (5 bases each). Germline CDR1 reads SQVTM; CDR2 reads ANQGSEA. The V and J ends lost 3 bases and 5 bases respectively, with 11 bases between them. The CDR3 sequence is 13 residues long. CDR3 nucleotide sequence: TGCAGCGTTGAGGGGACCGCCAACAATGAGCAGTTCTTC. This encodes CSVEGTANNEQFF.

The table lists this clone with a few counts. This rearrangement joins TRBV6-6 to TRBJ1-2, with D possibly TRBD1 on 5 matching bases. Trimming removed 2 bases from V and 4 bases from J, with 14 bases in between. Germline CDR1 MNHNY, CDR2 SVGAGI (reference sequence). The CDR3 contains 15 residues. CDR3 protein: CASSYVKGPAYGYTF. CDR3 DNA: TGTGCCAGCAGTTACGTAAAGGGACCCGCCTATGGCTACACCTTC.

V usage is TRBV4-2 and J usage is TRBJ1-1; D not certain. CDR3 length: 15 residues. Trimming removed 2 bases at V and 0 bases at J, with 10 bases between. Germline assignment: CDR1 LGHNA and CDR2 YNFKEQ. CDR3 protein: CASSQQQSMNTEAFF. The CDR3 nucleotides are TGTGCCAGCAGCCAACAACAGAGCATGAACACTGAAGCTTTCTTT.